This entry is about one T cell receptor (beta chain). Some clones are missing from TCRdb's copy, which holds only in-frame ones; the method was immunoSEQ multiplex PCR. The profile shows some 68,000 clones, around 95% of them singletons. The CDR3 length is 16 residues. Trimming removed 7 bases from V and 5 bases from J; junction bases left unmatched: 16. Germline CDR1 MDHEN, CDR2 SYDVKM. Sequences were obtained from PBMCs. This clonotype originated in a middle-aged man with rheumatoid arthritis. The chain links TRBV28 to TRBJ2-5; 7 bases line up with TRBD1. The CDR3: CASTFYPMTGRETQYF. Written as DNA, the CDR3 is TGTGCCAGCACCTTTTACCCAATGACAGGGCGGGAGACCCAGTACTTC. Based on the CDR3 plus reference TRBV28 and TRBJ2-5, the full variable domain is DVKVTQSSRYLVKRTGEKVFLECVQDMDHENMFWYRQDPGLGLRLIYFSYDVKMKEKGDIPEGYSVSREKKERFSLILESASTNQTSMYLCASTFYPMTGRETQYFGPGTRLLVL.